This T cell receptor beta chain originates from a study of cytomegalovirus exposure and HLA in healthy donors. Study-wide points: Subsequent analysis found a tendency for first-cohort TCR clusters to co-occur within the 120 or so validation repertoires. The investigators catalogued 150 or so TCR beta chains as cytomegalovirus-associated.

Germline-derived CDR1 and CDR2 are SQVTM and ANQGSEA. CDR3 length equals 13 residues. The V end was cut by 4 bases, the J end by 9 bases, with 16 bases between. A note on this clone: The antigen is unknown.

Sequenced by immunoSEQ multiplex PCR; TCRdb stores in-frame clones only, minus some. In the table there are hundreds of thousands of clones, roughly 87% of which are singletons. The chain links TRBV29-1 to TRBJ2-1, with a tentative D call TRBD2 (5 bases). Source material: PBMCs. The origin of this receptor is a man aged 18-30 years in good health and CMV-seropositive. This CDR3 reads CSVGSASSPEQFF. In DNA, the CDR3 is TGCAGCGTTGGTTCTGCTAGCTCTCCTGAGCAGTTCTTC.